This TCR beta chain emerged from a study of CD8 T cells in Susac syndrome. CD8+ and CD4+ blood T cells underwent TCR beta sequencing. With V trimmed by 2 bases and J by 2 bases, 5 bases remained unmatched. The CDR3 runs to 15 residues. From germline, CDR1 is DFQATT and CDR2 SNEGSKA (reference sequence). Reverse transcription used about 0.45 to 1 ug RNA and random hexamers. TCRdb recomputed calls from the immunoSEQ multiplex PCR reads with MiXCR, one row per CDR3 protein. This sample has about 300,000 distinct CDR3 sequences, with 75% to 85% found just once. This sequence was found in a human donor with multiple sclerosis. Input material: CD8+ T cells from PBMCs. The chain uses TRBV20-1 and TRBJ2-3; 9 bases fit TRBD2. This chain's CDR3 is CSARILAGFTDTQYF. CDR3 nucleotides: TGCAGTGCTAGAATCCTAGCGGGATTCACAGATACGCAGTATTTT.